This T cell receptor beta chain derives from a study of identical twins. MiXCR, applied by TCRdb to the 5' RACE reads, yields one record per CDR3 protein. The sample lists about 690,000 distinct CDR3 sequences; approximately 6.1% were seen once. Healthy Caucasians alone served as donors. V was clipped by 0 bases and J by 2 bases, with 11 bases between them. CDR3 length equals 15 residues. The germline V gene encodes CDR1 LGHNA and CDR2 YSLEER. V and J are TRBV4-3 and TRBJ2-7, with D tentatively TRBD1 (5 bases). The sequencing sample was made of naive T cells sorted from blood. The TCR was taken from a young man in good health. The CDR3 protein is CASSQDNQGTYEQYF. CDR3 nucleotides: TGCGCCAGCAGCCAAGATAATCAGGGAACCTACGAGCAGTACTTC.